This T cell receptor beta chain comes out of a study of cytomegalovirus exposure and HLA in healthy donors. Study-wide results and limits: Donor immune exposure was known only as CMV serostatus.

The donors gave bone marrow, and they were healthy. Sampled while nominally healthy, donors likely had unrecorded immune exposures. Amplification used 60 Vbeta primers and 13 Jbeta primers. Clones were sequenced by immunoSEQ multiplex PCR, and TCRdb holds only the in-frame ones, with some missing. Among fewer than 250,000 clones listed, roughly 80% were seen once. This CDR3 is built from 13 residues. Germline-derived CDR1 and CDR2 are SGHVS and FNYEAQ. The V end lost 7 bases, the J end lost 8 bases, and 17 bases lay between the germline ends. Concerning this clone: The target antigen is unknown.

The chain couples TRBV7-6 to TRBJ1-2; a possible D gene is TRBD1 (6 bases). The sequence was collected from a woman between 25 and 40 years old in good health and CMV-seropositive. The source material was PBMCs. The CDR3, as DNA: TGTGCCAGCACCCGGCTCGCAGGGGAAGGCTACACCTTC. This translates into CASTRLAGEGYTF.